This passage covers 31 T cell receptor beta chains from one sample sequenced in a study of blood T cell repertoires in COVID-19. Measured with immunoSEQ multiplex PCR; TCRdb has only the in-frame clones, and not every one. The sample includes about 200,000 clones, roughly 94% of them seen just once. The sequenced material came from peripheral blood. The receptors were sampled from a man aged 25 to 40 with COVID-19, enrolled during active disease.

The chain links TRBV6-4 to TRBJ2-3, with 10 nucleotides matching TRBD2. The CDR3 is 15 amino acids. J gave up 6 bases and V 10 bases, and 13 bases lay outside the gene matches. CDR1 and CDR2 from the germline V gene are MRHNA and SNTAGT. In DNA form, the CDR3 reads TGTGCCAACAGACCGAGCGGGGGGGCCACCGATACGCAGTATTTT. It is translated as CANRPSGGATDTQYF.

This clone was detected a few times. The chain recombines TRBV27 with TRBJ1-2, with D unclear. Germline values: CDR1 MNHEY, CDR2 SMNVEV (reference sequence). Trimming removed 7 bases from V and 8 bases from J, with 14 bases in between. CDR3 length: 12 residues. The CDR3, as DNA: TGTGCCAGCAAGGTTCGATCGGGGGGCTACACCTTC. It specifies CASKVRSGGYTF.

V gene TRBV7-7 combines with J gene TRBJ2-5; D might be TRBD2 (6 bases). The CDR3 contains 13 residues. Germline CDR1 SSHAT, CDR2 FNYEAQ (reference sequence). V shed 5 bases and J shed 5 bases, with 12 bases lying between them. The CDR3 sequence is CASSPGVKETQYF. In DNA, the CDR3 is TGTGCCAGCAGCCCGGGGGTTAAGGAGACCCAGTACTTC.

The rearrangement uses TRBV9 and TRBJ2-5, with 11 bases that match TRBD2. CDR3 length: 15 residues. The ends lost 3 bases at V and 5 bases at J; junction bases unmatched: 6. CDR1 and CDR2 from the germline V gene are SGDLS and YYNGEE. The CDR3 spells CASSAIAGGPETQYF. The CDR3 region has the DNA TGTGCCAGCAGCGCCATAGCGGGGGGGCCCGAGACCCAGTACTTC. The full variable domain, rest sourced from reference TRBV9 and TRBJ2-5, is DSGVTQTPKHLITATGQRVTLRCSPRSGDLSVYWYQQSLDQGLQFLIQYYNGEERAKGNILERFSAQQFPDLHSELNLSSLELGDSALYFCASSAIAGGPETQYFGPGTRLLVL.

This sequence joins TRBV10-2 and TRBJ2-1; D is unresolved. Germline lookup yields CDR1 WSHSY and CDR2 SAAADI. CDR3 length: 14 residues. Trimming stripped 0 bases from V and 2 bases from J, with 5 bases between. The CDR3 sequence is CASSESSAYNEQFF. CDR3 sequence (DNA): TGCGCCAGCAGTGAGTCGAGTGCCTACAATGAGCAGTTCTTC.

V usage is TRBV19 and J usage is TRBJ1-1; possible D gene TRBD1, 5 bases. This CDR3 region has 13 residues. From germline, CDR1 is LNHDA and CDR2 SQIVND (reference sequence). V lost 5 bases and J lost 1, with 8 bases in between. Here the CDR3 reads CASSAQENTEAFF. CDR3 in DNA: TGTGCCAGTAGTGCACAGGAGAACACTGAAGCTTTCTTT.

The CDR3 nucleotides are TGTGCCAGCAGCCGAGCGGGGGGGCAGTCAGATACGCAGTATTTT. Its translation is CASSRAGGQSDTQYF. The chain joins TRBV7-3 to TRBJ2-3, with 10 bases identical to TRBD2. Germline V gives CDR1 SGHTA, CDR2 FQGTGA. V lost 5 bases, J lost 4 bases, and 6 bases stayed unmatched. The CDR3 is 15 residues long.

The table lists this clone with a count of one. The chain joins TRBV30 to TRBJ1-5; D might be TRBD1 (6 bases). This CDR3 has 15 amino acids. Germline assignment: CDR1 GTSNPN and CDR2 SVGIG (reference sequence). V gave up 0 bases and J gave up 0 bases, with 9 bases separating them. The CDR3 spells CAWSVRRGSNQPQHF. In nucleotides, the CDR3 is TGTGCCTGGAGTGTACGCAGGGGTAGCAATCAGCCCCAGCATTTT.

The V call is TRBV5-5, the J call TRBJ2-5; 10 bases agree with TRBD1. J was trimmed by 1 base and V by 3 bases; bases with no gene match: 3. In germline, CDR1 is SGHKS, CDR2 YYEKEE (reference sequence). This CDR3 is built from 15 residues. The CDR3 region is CASSWGQGTQETQYF. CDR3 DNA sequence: TGTGCCAGCAGCTGGGGACAGGGGACCCAAGAGACCCAGTACTTC.

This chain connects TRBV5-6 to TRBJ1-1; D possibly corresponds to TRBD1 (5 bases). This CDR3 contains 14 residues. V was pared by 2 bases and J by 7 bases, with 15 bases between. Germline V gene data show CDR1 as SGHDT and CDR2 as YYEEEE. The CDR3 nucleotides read TGTGCCAGCAGCTTCATTTCGGGGGGGAATGAAGCTTTCTTT. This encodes CASSFISGGNEAFF.

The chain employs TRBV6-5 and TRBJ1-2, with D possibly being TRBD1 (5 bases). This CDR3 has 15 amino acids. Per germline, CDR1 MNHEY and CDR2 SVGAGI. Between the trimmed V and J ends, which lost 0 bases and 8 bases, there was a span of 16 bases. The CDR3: CASSYSPGGEKGYTF. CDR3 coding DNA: TGTGCCAGCAGTTACTCGCCGGGGGGGGAAAAAGGCTACACCTTC.

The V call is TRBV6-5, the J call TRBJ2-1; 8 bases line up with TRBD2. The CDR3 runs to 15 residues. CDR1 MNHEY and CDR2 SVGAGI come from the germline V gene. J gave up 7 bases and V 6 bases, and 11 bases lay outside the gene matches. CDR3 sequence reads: CASRTGGPSYNEQFF. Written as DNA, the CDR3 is TGTGCCAGCAGAACGGGGGGGCCAAGCTATAATGAGCAGTTCTTC.

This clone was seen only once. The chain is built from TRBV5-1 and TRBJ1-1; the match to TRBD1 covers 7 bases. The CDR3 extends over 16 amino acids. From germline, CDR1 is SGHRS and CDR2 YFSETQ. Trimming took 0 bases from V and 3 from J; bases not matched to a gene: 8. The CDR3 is CASSLAAGGRYTEAFF. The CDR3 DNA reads TGCGCCAGCAGCTTGGCGGCAGGGGGAAGGTACACTGAAGCTTTCTTT.

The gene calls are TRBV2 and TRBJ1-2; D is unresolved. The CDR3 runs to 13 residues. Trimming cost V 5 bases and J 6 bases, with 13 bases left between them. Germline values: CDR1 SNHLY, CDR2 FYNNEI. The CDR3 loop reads CASSSGEDDGYTF. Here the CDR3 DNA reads TGTGCCAGCAGTTCTGGGGAGGATGATGGCTACACCTTC.

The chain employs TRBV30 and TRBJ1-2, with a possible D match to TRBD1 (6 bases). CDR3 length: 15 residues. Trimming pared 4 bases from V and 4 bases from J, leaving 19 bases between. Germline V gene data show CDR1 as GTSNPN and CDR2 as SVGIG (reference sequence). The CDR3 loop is CAWTEMGHVSYGYTF. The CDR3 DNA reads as TGTGCCTGGACGGAAATGGGACACGTCAGCTATGGCTACACCTTC.

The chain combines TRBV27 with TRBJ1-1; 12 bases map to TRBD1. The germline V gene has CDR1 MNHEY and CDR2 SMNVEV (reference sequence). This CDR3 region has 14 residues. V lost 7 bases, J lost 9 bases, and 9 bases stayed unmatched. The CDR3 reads CASTRDRGHFQAFF. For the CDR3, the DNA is TGTGCCAGCACTCGGGACAGGGGGCACTTCCAAGCTTTCTTT.

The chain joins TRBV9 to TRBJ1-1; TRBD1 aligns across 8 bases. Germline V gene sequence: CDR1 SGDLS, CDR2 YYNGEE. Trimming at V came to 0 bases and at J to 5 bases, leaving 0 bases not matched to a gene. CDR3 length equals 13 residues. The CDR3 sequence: CASSVGTGTEAFF. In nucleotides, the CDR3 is TGTGCCAGCAGCGTAGGGACAGGGACTGAAGCTTTCTTT.

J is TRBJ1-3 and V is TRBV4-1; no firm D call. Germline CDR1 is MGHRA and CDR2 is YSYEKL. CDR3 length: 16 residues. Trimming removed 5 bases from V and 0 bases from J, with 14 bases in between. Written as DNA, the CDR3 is TGCGCCAGCAGCGCCGGGATAAAGAGCTCTGGAAACACCATATATTTT. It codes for CASSAGIKSSGNTIYF.

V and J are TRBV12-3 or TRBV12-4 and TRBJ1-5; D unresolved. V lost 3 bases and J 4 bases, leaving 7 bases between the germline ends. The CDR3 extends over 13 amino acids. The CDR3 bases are TGTGCCAGCAGTTTGAGGTTAAATCAGCCCCAGCATTTT. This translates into CASSLRLNQPQHF.

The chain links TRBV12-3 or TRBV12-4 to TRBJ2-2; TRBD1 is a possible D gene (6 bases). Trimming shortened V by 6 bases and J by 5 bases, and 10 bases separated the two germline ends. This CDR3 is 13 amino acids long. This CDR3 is CASRLGATGELFF. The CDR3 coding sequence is TGTGCCAGCAGACTGGGGGCTACCGGGGAGCTGTTTTTT.

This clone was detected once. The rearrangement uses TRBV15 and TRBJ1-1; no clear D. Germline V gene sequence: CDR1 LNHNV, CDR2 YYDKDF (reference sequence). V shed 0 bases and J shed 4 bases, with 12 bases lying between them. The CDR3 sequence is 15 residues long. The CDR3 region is CATSRDRGAVTEAFF. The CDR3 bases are TGTGCCACCAGCAGAGATCGTGGTGCAGTCACTGAAGCTTTCTTT. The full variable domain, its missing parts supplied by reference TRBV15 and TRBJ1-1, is DAMVIQNPRYQVTQFGKPVTLSCSQTLNHNVMYWYQQKSSQAPKLLFHYYDKDFNNEADTPDNFQSRRPNTSFCFLDIRSPGLGDTAMYLCATSRDRGAVTEAFFGQGTRLTVV.

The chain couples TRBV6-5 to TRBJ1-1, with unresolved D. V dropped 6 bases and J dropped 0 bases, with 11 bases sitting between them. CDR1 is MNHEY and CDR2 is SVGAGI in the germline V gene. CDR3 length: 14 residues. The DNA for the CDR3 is TGTGCCAGCAGGCTGGACTATTTGAACACTGAAGCTTTCTTT. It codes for CASRLDYLNTEAFF.

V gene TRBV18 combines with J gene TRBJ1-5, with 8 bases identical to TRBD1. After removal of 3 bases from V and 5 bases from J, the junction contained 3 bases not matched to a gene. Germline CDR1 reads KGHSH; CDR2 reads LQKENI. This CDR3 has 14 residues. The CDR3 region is CASSPKDRDQPQHF. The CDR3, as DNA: TGTGCCAGCTCACCGAAGGACAGGGATCAGCCCCAGCATTTT. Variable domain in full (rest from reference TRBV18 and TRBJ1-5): NAGVMQNPRHLVRRRGQEARLRCSPMKGHSHVYWYRQLPEEGLKFMVYLQKENIIDESGMPKERFSAEFPKEGPSILRIQQVVRGDSAAYFCASSPKDRDQPQHFGDGTRLSIL.

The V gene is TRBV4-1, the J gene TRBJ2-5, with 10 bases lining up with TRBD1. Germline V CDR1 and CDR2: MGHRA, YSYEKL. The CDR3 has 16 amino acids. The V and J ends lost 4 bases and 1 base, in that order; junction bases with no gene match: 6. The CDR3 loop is CASSLGTGVSQETQYF. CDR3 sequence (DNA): TGCGCCAGCAGCCTAGGGACAGGGGTTAGCCAAGAGACCCAGTACTTC.

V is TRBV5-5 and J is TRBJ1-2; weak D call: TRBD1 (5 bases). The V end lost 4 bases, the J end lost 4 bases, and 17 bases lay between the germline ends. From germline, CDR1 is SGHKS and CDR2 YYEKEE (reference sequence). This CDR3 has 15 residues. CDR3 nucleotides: TGTGCCAGCAGCCCTCGTGCGGGGGAGGGCTATGGCTACACCTTC. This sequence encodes CASSPRAGEGYGYTF.

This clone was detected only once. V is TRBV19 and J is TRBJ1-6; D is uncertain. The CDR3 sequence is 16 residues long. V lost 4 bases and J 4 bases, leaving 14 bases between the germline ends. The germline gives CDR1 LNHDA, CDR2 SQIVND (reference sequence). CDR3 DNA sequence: TGTGCCAGTAGTACCAGAGCGAGGGCTTATAATTCACCCCTCCACTTT. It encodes CASSTRARAYNSPLHF.

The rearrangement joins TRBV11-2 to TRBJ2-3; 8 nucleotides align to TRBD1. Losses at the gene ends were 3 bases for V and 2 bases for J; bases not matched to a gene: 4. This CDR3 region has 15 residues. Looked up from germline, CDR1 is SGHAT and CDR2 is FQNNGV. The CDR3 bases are TGTGCCAGCAGCTTCAGGGGGCTGTCCACAGATACGCAGTATTTT. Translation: CASSFRGLSTDTQYF. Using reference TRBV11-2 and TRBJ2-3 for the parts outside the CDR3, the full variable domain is EAGVAQSPRYKIIEKRQSVAFWCNPISGHATLYWYQQILGQGPKLLIQFQNNGVVDDSQLPKDRFSAERLKGVDSTLKIQPAKLEDSAVYLCASSFRGLSTDTQYFGPGTRLTVL.

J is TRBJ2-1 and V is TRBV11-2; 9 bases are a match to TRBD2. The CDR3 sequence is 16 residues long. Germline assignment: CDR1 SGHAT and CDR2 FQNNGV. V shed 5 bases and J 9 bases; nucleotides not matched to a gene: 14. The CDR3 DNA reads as TGTGCCAGCAGCCGAGTCGAGTGGCGGGGGGGCGGTGAGCAGTTCTTC. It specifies CASSRVEWRGGGEQFF.

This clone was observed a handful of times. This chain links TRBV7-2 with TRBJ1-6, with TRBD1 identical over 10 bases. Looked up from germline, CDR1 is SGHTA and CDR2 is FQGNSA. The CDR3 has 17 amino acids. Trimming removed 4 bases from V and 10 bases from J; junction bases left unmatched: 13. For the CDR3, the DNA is TGTGCCAGCAGCTGGGACATGGGACAGGGGATTCGATCACCCCTCCACTTT. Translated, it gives CASSWDMGQGIRSPLHF.

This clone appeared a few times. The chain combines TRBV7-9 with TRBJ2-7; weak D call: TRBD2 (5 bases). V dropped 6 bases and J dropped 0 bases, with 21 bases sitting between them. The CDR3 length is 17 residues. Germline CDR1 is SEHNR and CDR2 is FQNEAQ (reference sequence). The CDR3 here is CASSSPSGKPLSYEQYF. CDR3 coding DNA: TGTGCCAGCAGTTCCCCCTCCGGGAAACCCCTCTCCTACGAGCAGTACTTC.

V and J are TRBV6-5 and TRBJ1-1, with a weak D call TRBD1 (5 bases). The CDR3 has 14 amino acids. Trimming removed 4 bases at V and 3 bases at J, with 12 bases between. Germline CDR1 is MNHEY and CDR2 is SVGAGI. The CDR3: CASSSKGLYTEAFF. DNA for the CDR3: TGTGCCAGCAGTTCAAAGGGACTATACACTGAAGCTTTCTTT.